This T cell receptor beta chain was captured by sequencing in a study of PD-L1 blockade in urothelial cancer. Study-level information: Blood-derived samples held a median roughly 150,000 T cells.

Assay used: immunoSEQ multiplex PCR; TCRdb lists only in-frame clones, some missing. The table includes about 48,000 clones, approximately 81% detected once. General observations from the study: Lower pretreatment blood TCR clonality, under the median, predicted better survival, researchers reported.

As for this clone: Its antigen is undetermined.

Time point meaning: peripheral blood 6 weeks after treatment start. Patients' urothelial carcinoma was locally advanced or metastatic. CDR1 is MNHEY, CDR2 SMNVEV, per germline (reference sequence). The CDR3 is 15 amino acids. The V end was cut by 2 bases, the J end by 6 bases, with 14 bases between. This receptor was obtained from a man in his 70s with urothelial cancer. The chain joins TRBV27 to TRBJ2-4; tentative D call: TRBD1 (6 bases). Source: PBMCs, taken around atezolizumab (anti-PD-L1) treatment. CDR3 loop: CASSLRQGWGNIQYF. The CDR3 bases are TGTGCCAGCAGTTTACGGCAGGGGTGGGGAAACATTCAGTACTTC.